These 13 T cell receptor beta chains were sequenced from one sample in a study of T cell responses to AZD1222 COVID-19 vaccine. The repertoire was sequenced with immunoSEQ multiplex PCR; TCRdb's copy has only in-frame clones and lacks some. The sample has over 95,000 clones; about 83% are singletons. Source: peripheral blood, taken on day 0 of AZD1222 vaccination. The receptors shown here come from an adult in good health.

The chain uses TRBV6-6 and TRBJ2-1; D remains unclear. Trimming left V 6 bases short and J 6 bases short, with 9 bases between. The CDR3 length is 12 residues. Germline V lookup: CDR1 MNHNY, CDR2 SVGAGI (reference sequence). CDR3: CASSRIGNEQFF. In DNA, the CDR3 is TGTGCCAGCAGCCGTATAGGCAATGAGCAGTTCTTC.

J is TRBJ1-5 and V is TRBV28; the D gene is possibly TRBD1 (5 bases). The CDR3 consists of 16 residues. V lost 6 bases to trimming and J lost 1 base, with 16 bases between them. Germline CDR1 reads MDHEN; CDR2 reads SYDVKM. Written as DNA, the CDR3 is TGTGCCAGCAGATTGGTGGGGGTTCGGAGCAATCAGCCCCAGCATTTT. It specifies CASRLVGVRSNQPQHF.

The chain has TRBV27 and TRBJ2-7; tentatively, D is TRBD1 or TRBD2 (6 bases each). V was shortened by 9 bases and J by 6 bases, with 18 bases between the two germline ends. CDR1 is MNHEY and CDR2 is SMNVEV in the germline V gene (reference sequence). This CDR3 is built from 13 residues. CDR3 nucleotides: TGTGCCAGTTCTAGGGGGGTGGGGGGCGAGCAGTACTTC. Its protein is CASSRGVGGEQYF.

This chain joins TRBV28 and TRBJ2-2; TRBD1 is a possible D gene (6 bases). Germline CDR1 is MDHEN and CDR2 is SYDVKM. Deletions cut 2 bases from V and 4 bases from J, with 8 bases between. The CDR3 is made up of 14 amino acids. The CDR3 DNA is TGTGCCAGCAGTTTAAGGGGGTCCACCGGGGAGCTGTTTTTT. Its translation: CASSLRGSTGELFF.

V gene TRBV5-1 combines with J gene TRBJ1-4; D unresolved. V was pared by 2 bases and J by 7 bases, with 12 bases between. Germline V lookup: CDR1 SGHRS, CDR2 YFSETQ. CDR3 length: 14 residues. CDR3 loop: CASSLGISGEKLFF. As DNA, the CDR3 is TGCGCCAGCAGCTTAGGGATCAGCGGTGAAAAACTGTTTTTT.

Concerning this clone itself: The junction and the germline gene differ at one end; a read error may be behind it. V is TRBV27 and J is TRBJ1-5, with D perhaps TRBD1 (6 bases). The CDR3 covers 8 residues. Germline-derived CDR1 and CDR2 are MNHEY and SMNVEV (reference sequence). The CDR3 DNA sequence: TGTGCCCGCAGGGGCCAGCATTTT. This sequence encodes CARRGQHF.

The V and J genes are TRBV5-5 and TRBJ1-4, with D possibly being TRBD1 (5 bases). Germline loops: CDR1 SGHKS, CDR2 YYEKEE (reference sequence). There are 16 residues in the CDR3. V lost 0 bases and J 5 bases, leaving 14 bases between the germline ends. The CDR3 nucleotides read TGTGCCAGCAGCTTGGATTGGCCAGGGCTGAATGAAAAACTGTTTTTT. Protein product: CASSLDWPGLNEKLFF.

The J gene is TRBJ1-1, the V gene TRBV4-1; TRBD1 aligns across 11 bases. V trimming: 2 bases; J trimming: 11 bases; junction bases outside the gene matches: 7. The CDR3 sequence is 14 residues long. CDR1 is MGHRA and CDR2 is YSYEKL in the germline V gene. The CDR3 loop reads CASSQPGQGALAFF. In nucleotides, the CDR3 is TGCGCCAGCAGCCAACCCGGACAGGGGGCTTTGGCTTTCTTT.

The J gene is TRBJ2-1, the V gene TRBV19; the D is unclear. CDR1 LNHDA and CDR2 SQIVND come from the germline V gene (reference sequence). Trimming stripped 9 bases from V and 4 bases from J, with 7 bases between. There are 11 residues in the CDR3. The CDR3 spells CASTEYNEQFF. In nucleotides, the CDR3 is TGTGCCAGCACGGAATACAATGAGCAGTTCTTC.

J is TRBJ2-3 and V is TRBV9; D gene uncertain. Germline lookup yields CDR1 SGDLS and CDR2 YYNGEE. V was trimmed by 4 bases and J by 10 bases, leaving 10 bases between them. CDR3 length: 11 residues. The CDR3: CASSPGGPQYF. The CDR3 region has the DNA TGTGCCAGCAGCCCCGGTGGTCCGCAGTATTTT.

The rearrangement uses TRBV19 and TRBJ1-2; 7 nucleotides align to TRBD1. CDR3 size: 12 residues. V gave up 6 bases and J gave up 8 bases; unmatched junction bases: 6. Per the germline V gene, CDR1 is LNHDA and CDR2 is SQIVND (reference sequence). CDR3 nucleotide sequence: TGTGCCAGTAGCGGGACAGCGGGGGGCTACACCTTC. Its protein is CASSGTAGGYTF.

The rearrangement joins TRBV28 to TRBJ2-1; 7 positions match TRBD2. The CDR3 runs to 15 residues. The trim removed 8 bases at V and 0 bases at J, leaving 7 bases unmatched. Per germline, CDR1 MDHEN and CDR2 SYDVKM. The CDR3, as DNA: TGTGCCAGCGGGAGCGGCGGGGGCTCCTACAATGAGCAGTTCTTC. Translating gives CASGSGGGSYNEQFF. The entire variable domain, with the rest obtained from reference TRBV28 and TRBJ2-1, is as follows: DVKVTQSSRYLVKRTGEKVFLECVQDMDHENMFWYRQDPGLGLRLIYFSYDVKMKEKGDIPEGYSVSREKKERFSLILESASTNQTSMYLCASGSGGGSYNEQFFGPGTRLTVL.

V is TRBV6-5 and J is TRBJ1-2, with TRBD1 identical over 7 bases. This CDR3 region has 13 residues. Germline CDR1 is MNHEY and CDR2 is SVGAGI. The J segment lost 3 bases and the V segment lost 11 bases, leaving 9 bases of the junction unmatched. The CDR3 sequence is CAGYRDRDYGYTF. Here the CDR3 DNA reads TGTGCCGGATACCGCGACAGGGACTATGGCTACACCTTC.